This entry is about one T cell receptor beta chain. Its antigen remains undetermined. No qualities accompany the bases; no much larger clone lies one base away. This record comes from a study of cytomegalovirus exposure and HLA in healthy donors (dated by TCRdb to 2015 to 2018). In terms of the full investigation: According to an earlier analysis of around 600 of the donors, 150 million to 200 million T cells yielded roughly 100 million unique TCR beta sequences and 276 Gb of sequence data. A separate validation cohort of approximately 120 different subjects was used in addition to the 666-subject first cohort. Of the roughly 400 genotyped donors, 75% to 85% were placed in the genetic ancestry cluster associated with self-reported Caucasian donors. The study combined high-throughput TCR immunosequencing, statistical association of individual TCRs with disease status, and machine learning to predict cytomegalovirus infection status. In a later analysis, previously published TCR beta repertoires from 666 donors were re-analyzed and high-resolution HLA genotyping was added so that TCR occurrence patterns could be studied. Rather than using new phenotypic data, the later analysis identified candidate immune exposures from TCR beta sequences and from how often those sequences occurred across donors. Donor age, sex, ethnicity and CMV serostatus were compiled together with the repertoire data. Among approximately 370 genotyped donors of the cohort, an average of approximately 240,000 unique TCR beta nucleotide sequences was sequenced per donor, of which 15% to 20% were non-productive. A later genetic analysis used genome-wide SNP genotypes for about 55% of the 666 donors, treating that subset as a discovery cohort. The study profiled the T cell repertoires of 666 subjects by immunosequencing and related them to cytomegalovirus serostatus. The study was designed to test whether signatures of past pathogen exposure could be identified by cataloging public T cell receptors. Five DR-DQ haplotypes were treated as single units for association and clustering because of strong linkage in the cohort. About 280 gigabases of sequencing data and tens of millions of unique TCR sequences made up an early release that covered several hundred HLA-typed donors. In an earlier analysis of a few hundred of the donors, high-throughput TCR beta sequencing was used to judge whether each TCR beta V gene segment behaved as functional or pseudogenic. Both class I and class II loci were covered by HLA typing, at four-digit resolution. All discovery cohort repertoires had been generated using a single sequencing platform. The number of donors typed differed by locus, with roughly 629-640 for A, B, C, DRB1 and DQB1, 522 for DQA1, approximately 570 for DPA1, and approximately 470 for DPB1. What the work shows at the level of the full study, not this receptor alone: A total of fewer than 200 TCR beta chains were listed by the study as associated with cytomegalovirus. A further reported finding was that TCR beta sequences accurately predicted the HLA-A and HLA-B alleles for most subjects in the first cohort. Because HLA typing was unavailable for some donors at each locus, only the typed subset was used in association tests. Three of the identified cytomegalovirus-associated TCR beta chains were confirmed in vitro to be specific for cytomegalovirus antigens. A later analysis associated approximately 17,000 TCR beta sequences with specific HLA alleles at a false discovery rate of 0.05. Several of the top co-occurrence clusters appeared to be linked to parvovirus B19, influenza, CMV and Epstein-Barr virus, according to a later analysis. Assigning TCR associations to individual alleles was difficult when HLA alleles, especially DR and DQ, strongly co-occurred. The earlier analysis of 587 of the donors excluded roughly 16 rarely observed V segments, including chromosome 9 orphons, because counts were too low. In a later analysis, most CMV-associated TCR beta chains were found to appear HLA-restricted, with HLA associations seemingly driven largely by CMV exposure. The sequencing pipeline was judged likely to have produced a cluster of highly shared sequence variants as a technical artifact. In this cohort, only TCR beta chains were sequenced, and detectable features were limited by the absence of alpha or paired-chain data. The authors suggested that the approach could potentially be extended to other disease states and immunological phenotypes. In an earlier analysis of about 550 of the donors, most TCR beta V segments were observed in productive rearrangements about 87% or about 30% of the time, broadly matching IMGT annotations. Linkage disequilibrium might explain the correlated functional status among segregating V segments, but an unknown experimental factor could not be excluded. In a later genetic analysis, fewer N-insertions in productive TCRs were reported among donors in an Asian-associated ancestry cluster than the roughly 700-donor mean. V-gene and J-gene trimming of TCR beta chains was associated with a missense DCLRE1C variant in a later genetic analysis, and the association was replicated in an independent cohort. The only immune exposure information available for the cohort was CMV serostatus. The classifier was reported to diagnose cytomegalovirus status with high specificity and sensitivity in both the original and validation cohorts. In a later analysis, the rate of TCR association differed among HLA loci, with DRB1 alleles having the most associated TCRs and HLA-C alleles having the fewest. The 87-base-pair reads could not distinguish some IMGT-functional V segments, including TRBV6-2 and TRBV6-3, so those segments were excluded. Most TCR sequences were seen in very few donors, while some public TCRs were found in many individuals. In a later analysis, HLA-associated TCR beta chains were found to be more clonally expanded and to have lower generation probabilities than equally common non-associated chains. Roughly uniform sequencing depth across donors was assumed in presence/absence analyses, although this assumption may not hold.

The cohort was made up of approximately 670 healthy bone marrow donors. At the time of sampling, all cohort members were nominally healthy, though unrecorded immune exposures were likely present. The donor was CMV seropositive and was included in the group of 250 to 350 seropositive cohort members. A peripheral blood sample was provided by each donor, and peripheral blood mononuclear cells were used for TCR beta sequencing. The Qiagen DNeasy Blood Extraction Kit was used to extract genomic DNA from the blood cell samples. The library came from the immunoSEQ multiplex PCR assay. The multiplex PCR relied on a mix of 60 forward primers for TCR Vbeta segments and 13 reverse primers for TCR Jbeta segments. A multiplex PCR assay on genomic DNA amplified the CDR3 region of rearranged TCR beta genes. The Illumina HiSeq System was used to sequence the amplified TCR beta libraries as 87-base-pair reads. The source study handled its data this way. Across the roughly 600 repertoires, a later analysis counted about 81 million unique TCR beta chains, 9 million to 14 million of which were shared by at least two donors. A nearest-neighbor algorithm error-corrected the raw reads and collapsed the reads into unique sequences, merging closely related sequences to remove PCR and sequencing errors. Alignment of CDR3 sequences to IMGT reference sequences was used to assign V, D and J gene segments. For a sequence to be retained, a match of at least six nucleotides to both a V gene segment and a J gene segment was required. Rearrangements were classified as productive when the CDR3 lacked stop codons and remained in frame with V and J, and all other rearrangements were classified as non-productive. CDR3 was defined according to IMGT convention as the region running from the second conserved V-encoded cysteine to the conserved J-encoded phenylalanine. The earlier analysis of some 550 of the donors excluded any sequence lacking an unambiguous match to a single V gene segment. An earlier analysis of 550 to 650 of the donors classified V segments as functional when productive rearrangements were above 56.7% and as segregating when the standard deviation between donors was above 5%. A statistical classification framework was built for diagnosing cytomegalovirus status from the catalog of TCR beta chain sequences. In a later analysis, V and J genes were assigned by comparing TCR nucleotide sequences against IMGT/GENE-DB human TR gene sequences. Using the TCRdist pipeline, a later analysis assigned CDR3 sequences along with most-parsimonious VDJ recombination scenarios. In a later analysis, each TCR beta chain was defined by its CDR3 amino acid sequence together with its V-gene family, and reads lacking a unique V-gene family were excluded. A later analysis removed over 500 highly shared, low-generation-probability nucleotide sequences to deal with suspected cross-contamination and a sequencing artifact. A later analysis calculated a clonal expansion index for each public chain from normalized within-repertoire ranks of inferred template counts. In a later analysis, generation probabilities were computed with a VDJ recombination model fitted to out-of-frame rearrangements, and the resulting probabilities were checked against IGoR. Hypergeometric tests were used in a later analysis to score TCR-TCR, TCR-HLA and TCR-CMV co-occurrence, with a repertoire-size bias correction applied to the TCR pairs. A later analysis estimated false discovery rates by permuting HLA or CMV assignments 20 times. In a later analysis, co-occurring TCRs were grouped with DBSCAN, and TCRdist sequence similarity was added when clustering was performed within HLA-allele-positive subsets. For co-occurrence clustering, repertoires with fewer than 30,000 or more than 120,000 public chains were excluded, along with a handful of repertoires with anomalous nucleotide sharing. As stored in TCRdb, this immuneACCESS dataset retains in-frame rearrangements with V and J assigned. A fraction of the clones does not appear; measured against another copy, unresolved V genes explain less than half of the discrepancy, and the remainder lacks a known reason. V and J calls and clone size come straight from that table; D and trimming were deduced from the DNA. The sample includes 98,000 or so clones, with around three quarters observed a single time. The ten largest clones add up to about a sixth of the sample.

Measured from the cysteine to the phenylalanine, the CDR3 is 16 residues long. The DNA shown is the 48-base CDR3, in frame from base 1. The germline V gene provides CDR1 SGHRS and CDR2 YFSETQ. V ends up 4 bases short and J 7 bases short, with an unmatched junction base count of 13. Sequencing input: PBMCs. This sequence originates from a man aged 55 to 70 in good health and CMV-seropositive. Recombination connected TRBV5-1 to TRBJ1-1; TRBD1 agrees with 10 junctional bases. Here the CDR3 is given as CASSPGTGVSALEAFF. The DNA sequence is TGCGCCAGCAGCCCCGGGACAGGGGTTTCAGCCCTTGAAGCTTTCTTT.